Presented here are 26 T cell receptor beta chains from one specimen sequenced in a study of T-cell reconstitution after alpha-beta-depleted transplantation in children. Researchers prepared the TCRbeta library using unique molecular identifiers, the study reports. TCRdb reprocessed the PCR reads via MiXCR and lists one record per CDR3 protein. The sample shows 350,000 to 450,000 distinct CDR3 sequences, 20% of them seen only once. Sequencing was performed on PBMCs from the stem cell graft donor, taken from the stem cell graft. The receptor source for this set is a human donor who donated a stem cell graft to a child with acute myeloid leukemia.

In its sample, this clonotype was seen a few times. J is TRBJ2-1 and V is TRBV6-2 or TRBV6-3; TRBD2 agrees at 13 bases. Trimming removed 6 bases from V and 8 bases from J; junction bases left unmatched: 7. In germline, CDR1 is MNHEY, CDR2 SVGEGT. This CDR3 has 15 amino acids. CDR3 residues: CASRGLAGIGDEQFF. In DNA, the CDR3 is TGTGCCAGCAGGGGACTAGCGGGAATTGGCGATGAGCAGTTCTTC.

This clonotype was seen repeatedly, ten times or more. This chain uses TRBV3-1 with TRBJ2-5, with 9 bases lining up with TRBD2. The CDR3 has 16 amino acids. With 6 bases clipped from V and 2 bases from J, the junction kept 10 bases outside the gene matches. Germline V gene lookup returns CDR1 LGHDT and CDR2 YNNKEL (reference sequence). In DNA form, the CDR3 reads TGTGCCAGCAGATTCGACGGACTAGCGAAACAAGAGACCCAGTACTTC. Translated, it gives CASRFDGLAKQETQYF.

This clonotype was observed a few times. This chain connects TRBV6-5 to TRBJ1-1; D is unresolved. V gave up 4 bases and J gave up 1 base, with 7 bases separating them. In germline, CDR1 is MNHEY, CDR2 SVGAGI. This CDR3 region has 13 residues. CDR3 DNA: TGTGCCAGCAGTTTGAACTGGAACACTGAAGCTTTCTTT. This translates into CASSLNWNTEAFF.

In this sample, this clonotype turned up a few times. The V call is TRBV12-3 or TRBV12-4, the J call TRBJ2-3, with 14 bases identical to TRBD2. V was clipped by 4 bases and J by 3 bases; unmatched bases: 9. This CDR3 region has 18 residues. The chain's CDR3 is CASSYHPGLAGGTDTQYF. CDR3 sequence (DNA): TGTGCCAGCAGTTACCACCCTGGACTAGCGGGAGGAACAGATACGCAGTATTTT.

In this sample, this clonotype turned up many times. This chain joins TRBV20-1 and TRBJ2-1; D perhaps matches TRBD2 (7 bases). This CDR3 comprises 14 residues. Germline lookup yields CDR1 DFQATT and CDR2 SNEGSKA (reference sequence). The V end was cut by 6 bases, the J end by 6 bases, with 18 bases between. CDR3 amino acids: CSALPGASGNEQFF. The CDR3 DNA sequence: TGCAGTGCCCTCCCGGGGGCTAGCGGCAATGAGCAGTTCTTC.

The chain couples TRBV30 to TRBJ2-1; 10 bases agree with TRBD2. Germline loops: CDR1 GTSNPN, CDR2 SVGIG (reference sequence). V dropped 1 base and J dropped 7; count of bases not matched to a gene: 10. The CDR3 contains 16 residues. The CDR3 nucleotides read TGTGCCTGGAGTGGAGAGGTAGCGGGAGGCTGGAATGAGCAGTTCTTC. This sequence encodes CAWSGEVAGGWNEQFF.

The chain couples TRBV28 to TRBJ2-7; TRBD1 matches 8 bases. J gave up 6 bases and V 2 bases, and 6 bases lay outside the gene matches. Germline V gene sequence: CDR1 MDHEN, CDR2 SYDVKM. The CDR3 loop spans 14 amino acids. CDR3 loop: CASSLRGTGTEQYF. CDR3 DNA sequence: TGTGCCAGCAGTTTACGCGGGACAGGCACCGAGCAGTACTTC.

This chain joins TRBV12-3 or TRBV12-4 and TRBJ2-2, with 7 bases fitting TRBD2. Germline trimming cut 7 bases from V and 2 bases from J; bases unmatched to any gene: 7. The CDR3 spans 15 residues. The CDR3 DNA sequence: TGTGCCAGCACCCCGGCTAGCGGAAACACCGGGGAGCTGTTTTTT. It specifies CASTPASGNTGELFF.

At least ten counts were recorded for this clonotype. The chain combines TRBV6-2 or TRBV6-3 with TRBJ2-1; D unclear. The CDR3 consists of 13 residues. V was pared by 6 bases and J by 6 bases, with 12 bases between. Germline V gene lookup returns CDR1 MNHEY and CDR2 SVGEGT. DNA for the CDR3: TGTGCCAGCAGCCGTGAAGTGGGCAATGAGCAGTTCTTC. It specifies CASSREVGNEQFF.

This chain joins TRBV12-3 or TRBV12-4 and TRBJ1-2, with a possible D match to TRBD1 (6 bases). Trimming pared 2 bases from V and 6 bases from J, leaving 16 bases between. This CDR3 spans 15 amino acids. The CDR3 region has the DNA TGTGCCAGCAGTTTATTGCCGGGAGGACAGCATGGCTACACCTTC. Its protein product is CASSLLPGGQHGYTF.

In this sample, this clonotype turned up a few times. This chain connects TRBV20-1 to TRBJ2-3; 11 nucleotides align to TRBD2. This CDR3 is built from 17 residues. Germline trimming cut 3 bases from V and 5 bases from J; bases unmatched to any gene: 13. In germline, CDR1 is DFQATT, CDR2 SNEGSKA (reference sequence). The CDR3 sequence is CSARATSGSLGGDTQYF. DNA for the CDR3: TGCAGTGCTAGGGCCACTAGCGGGAGCTTGGGGGGAGATACGCAGTATTTT.

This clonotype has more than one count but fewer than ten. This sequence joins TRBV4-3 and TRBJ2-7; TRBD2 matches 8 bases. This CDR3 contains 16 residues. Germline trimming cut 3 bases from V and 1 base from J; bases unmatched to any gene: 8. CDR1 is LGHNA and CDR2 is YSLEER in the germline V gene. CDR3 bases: TGCGCCAGCAGCCAGGACTGGCGGGAGGATTCCTACGAGCAGTACTTC. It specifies CASSQDWREDSYEQYF.

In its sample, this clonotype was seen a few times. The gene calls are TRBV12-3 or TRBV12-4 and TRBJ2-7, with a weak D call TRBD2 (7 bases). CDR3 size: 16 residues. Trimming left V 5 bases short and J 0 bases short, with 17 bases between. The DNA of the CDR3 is TGTGCCAGCAGTACACGAAGGGGAGGGGGCTCCTACGAGCAGTACTTC. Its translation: CASSTRRGGGSYEQYF.

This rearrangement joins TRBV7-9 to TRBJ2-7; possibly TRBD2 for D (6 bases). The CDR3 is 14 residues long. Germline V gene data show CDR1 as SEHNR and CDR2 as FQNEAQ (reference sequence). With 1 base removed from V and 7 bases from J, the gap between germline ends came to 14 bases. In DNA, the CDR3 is TGTGCCAGCAGCTTAGACACGGGAGTGGAGGAGCAGTACTTC. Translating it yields CASSLDTGVEEQYF.

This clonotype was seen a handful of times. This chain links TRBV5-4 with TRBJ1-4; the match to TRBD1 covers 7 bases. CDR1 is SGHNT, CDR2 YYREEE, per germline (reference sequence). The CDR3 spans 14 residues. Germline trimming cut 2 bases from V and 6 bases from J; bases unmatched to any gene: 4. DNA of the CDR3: TGTGCCAGCAGCTTACAGGGGAGGGATGAAAAACTGTTTTTT. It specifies CASSLQGRDEKLFF.

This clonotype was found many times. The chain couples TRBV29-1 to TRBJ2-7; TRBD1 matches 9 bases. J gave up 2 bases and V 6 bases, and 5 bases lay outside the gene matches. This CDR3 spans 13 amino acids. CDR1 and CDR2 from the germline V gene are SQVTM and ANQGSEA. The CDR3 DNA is TGCAGCGTGCAGGGACAGGGCCCCTACGAGCAGTACTTC. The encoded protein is CSVQGQGPYEQYF.

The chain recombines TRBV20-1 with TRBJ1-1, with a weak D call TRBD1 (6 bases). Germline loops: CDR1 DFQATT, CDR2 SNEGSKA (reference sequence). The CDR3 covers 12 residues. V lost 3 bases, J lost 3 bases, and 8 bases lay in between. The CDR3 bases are TGCAGTGCTAGTAAGGGGGACACTGAAGCTTTCTTT. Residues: CSASKGDTEAFF.

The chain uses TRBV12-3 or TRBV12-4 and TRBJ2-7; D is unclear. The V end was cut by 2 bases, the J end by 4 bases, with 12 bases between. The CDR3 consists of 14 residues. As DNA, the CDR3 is TGTGCCAGCAGTTTACTGGGCAGAGCGTACGAGCAGTACTTC. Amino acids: CASSLLGRAYEQYF.

CDR3 sequence reads: CSARGIGGRSKDTQYF. As DNA, the CDR3 is TGCAGTGCTAGAGGAATAGGCGGGAGGTCAAAAGATACGCAGTATTTT. The chain is built from TRBV20-1 and TRBJ2-3; 8 bases align to TRBD2. The V gene end was trimmed by 1 base and the J gene end by 5 bases; junction bases not matched to a gene: 11. From germline, CDR1 is DFQATT and CDR2 SNEGSKA (reference sequence). This CDR3 has 16 amino acids.

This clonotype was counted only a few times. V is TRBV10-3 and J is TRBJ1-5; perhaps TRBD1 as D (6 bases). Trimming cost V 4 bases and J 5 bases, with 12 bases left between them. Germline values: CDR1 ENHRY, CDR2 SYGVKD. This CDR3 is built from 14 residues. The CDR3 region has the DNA TGTGCCATCAGTGTCCGGGACACCTATCAGCCCCAGCATTTT. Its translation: CAISVRDTYQPQHF.

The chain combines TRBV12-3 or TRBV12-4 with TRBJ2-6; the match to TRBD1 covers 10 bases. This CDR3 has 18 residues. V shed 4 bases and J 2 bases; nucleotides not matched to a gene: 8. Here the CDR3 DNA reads TGTGCCAGCAGTTCAGACAGGGGGCGGAGTGCTGGGGCCAACGTCCTGACTTTC. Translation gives CASSSDRGRSAGANVLTF.

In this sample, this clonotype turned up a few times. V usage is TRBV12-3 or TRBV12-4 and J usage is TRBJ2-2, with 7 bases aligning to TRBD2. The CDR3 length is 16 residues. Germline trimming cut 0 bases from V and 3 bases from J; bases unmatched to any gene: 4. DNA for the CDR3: TGTGCCAGCAGTTTAGCGGGAGGGCCTTACACCGGGGAGCTGTTTTTT. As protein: CASSLAGGPYTGELFF.

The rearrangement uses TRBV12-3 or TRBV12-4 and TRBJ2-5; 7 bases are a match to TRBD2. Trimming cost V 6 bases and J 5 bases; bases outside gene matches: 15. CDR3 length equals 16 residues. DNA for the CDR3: TGTGCCAGCAGCACACTACTAGCACCCGGGGGGGAGACCCAGTACTTC. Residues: CASSTLLAPGGETQYF.

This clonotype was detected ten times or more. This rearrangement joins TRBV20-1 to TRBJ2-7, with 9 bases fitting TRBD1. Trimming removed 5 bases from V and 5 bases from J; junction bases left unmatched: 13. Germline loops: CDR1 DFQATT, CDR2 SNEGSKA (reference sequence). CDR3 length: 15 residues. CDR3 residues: CSAYFPGQGGHEQYF. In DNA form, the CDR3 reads TGCAGTGCTTACTTCCCGGGACAGGGTGGACACGAGCAGTACTTC.

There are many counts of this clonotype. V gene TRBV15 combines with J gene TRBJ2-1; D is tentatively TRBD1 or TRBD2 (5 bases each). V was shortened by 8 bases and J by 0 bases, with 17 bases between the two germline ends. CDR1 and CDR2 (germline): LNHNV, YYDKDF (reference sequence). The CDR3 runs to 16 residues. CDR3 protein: CATYPEPGSSYNEQFF. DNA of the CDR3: TGTGCCACCTACCCGGAACCAGGGAGCTCCTACAATGAGCAGTTCTTC.

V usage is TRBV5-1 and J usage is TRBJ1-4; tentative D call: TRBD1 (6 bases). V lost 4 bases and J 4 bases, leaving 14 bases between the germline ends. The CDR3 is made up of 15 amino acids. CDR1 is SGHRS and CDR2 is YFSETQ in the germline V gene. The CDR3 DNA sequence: TGCGCCAGCAGCCTTGGACAGTCTTTTAATGAAAAACTGTTTTTT. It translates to CASSLGQSFNEKLFF.